The subject of this entry is one T cell receptor (beta chain). Antigen specificity is unknown. These data are taken from a study of vaccination and CD4 T cells after COVID-19. Study in general: As their vaccination, participants received two doses of either BNT162b2 or mRNA-1273 vaccine.

Cultured CD4+ T cell DNA was sequenced using the Oncomine TCR Beta short-read assay. MiXCR, applied by TCRdb to the PCR reads, yields one record per CDR3 protein. The data show about 18,000 distinct CDR3 sequences, more than 40% seen once. CDR1 and CDR2 from the germline V gene are SGHVS and FQNEAQ. Trimming stripped 3 bases from V and 4 bases from J, with 9 bases between. The CDR3 length is 13 residues. Time point meaning: late sampling 161 to 241 days after vaccination in a few convalescent patients. Treatment: approximately nine-day PBMC culture with coronavirus spike peptide pools or control peptides (ViraFEST assay). Half-medium changes with fresh IL-2 medium occurred on days 3 and 7.

This TCR was recovered from a human donor who had recovered from COVID-19. The chain joins TRBV7-8 to TRBJ1-2; D may be TRBD1 (6 bases). The sequencing used CD4+ T cells from blood, cultured in vitro, collected about 7 months after SARS-CoV-2 vaccination. The CDR3 is CASSFTGSYGYTF. Written as DNA, the CDR3 is TGTGCCAGCAGCTTTACAGGGAGCTATGGCTACACCTTC.